The TCR beta chain under discussion was sequenced for a study of cytotoxic CD8 clonotypes in ibrutinib-treated CLL (dated by TCRdb to 2020 to 2023). About the study as a whole: The cohort included some 14 treatment-naive and 11 relapsed/refractory patients; around 18 were IGHV unmutated. Cryopreserved peripheral blood mononuclear cells were obtained prior to treatment, at the time of response, and at either disease progression or sustained remission. On average, each sample had about 250,000 productive templates and about 89,000 productive rearrangements. Patients were still on ibrutinib when every remission and progressive disease sample was collected. Responses were partial in around 25 patients and complete in 2; after median approximately 66 months follow-up, roughly 15 stayed in remission and about 12 progressed. Response samples were obtained after a median of 12 months of treatment, with a range of roughly 6 to 40 months. Longitudinal samples were available for about 30% of the 86 trial participants. Study-wide conclusions, independent of this receptor: Public clonotypes were rare and either contracted or stayed stable during treatment, and the rise in clonality at ibrutinib response reflected the expansion of private clonotypes. Sampling times were not matched between sustained-remission and progressing patients, and lymph node repertoires were not studied. Baseline clonality exceeded that of age-matched healthy donors and correlated strongly with circulating CD8+ T-cell counts. At ibrutinib response clonality went up, during sustained remission it held steady, and at progression it dropped back toward baseline.

V drops 6 bases and J drops 5 bases, leaving 10 bases in between. Its CDR3 holds 11 amino acids, cysteine through phenylalanine. Only the CDR3 DNA is retained, 33 bases long and in frame from the first base. Based on the germline V gene (reference sequence), the CDR1 and CDR2 sequences are DFQATT and SNEGSKA. In the paper's terms, the time point label means: 20 to 25 months on ibrutinib. For TCR beta library preparation, approximately 1.9 micrograms of genomic DNA was extracted from cryopreserved PBMCs. Longitudinal blood samples from CLL patients on ibrutinib monotherapy were analyzed using high-throughput TCR beta sequencing. The patients took part in an open-label, single-center phase 2 trial of ibrutinib monotherapy. As regards this clone: This clone's antigen is unknown. No base qualities exist here, and no much larger clone lies one base off it.

The goal of deep resolution MiSeq sequencing was a depth between 1 in 1 million and 1 in 200,000 T cells, and coverage averaged 10x per clonotype. TCR beta libraries were generated with the immunoSEQ hsTCRB Kit. Concerning the study's data processing: ImmunoSEQ Data Assistant and ImmunoSEQ Analyzer were used for data analysis, and V, D and J genes were assigned according to IMGT definitions. Clonality, which ranges from 0 to 1, was calculated as one minus the normalized Shannon entropy of productive rearrangement frequencies. Only overrepresented clonotypes making up at least 0.05% of each patient's repertoire were included in the public clonotype analysis. Roughly 12 age-matched healthy donor repertoires from immuneACCESS were used as controls for clonality. TCRdb took this table from immuneACCESS and kept in-frame rearrangements with V and J called. Such tables lack part of the clones; where checked against another copy, unresolved V genes explain under half of the gap, and the rest is unexplained. From that table come the V and J calls and clone size; the DNA was used to work out D and trimming. The sample table shows approximately 100,000 clones, and roughly 60% are seen once. The ten top clones hold about 40% of the sample.

This TCR was sampled from a human donor with chronic lymphocytic leukemia. The sequence links TRBV20-1 to TRBJ1-1; the D segment cannot be called with confidence. The sample was PBMCs, taken after 24 months of ibrutinib treatment. This receptor carries the CDR3 CSATRATEAFF. Read as DNA, the sequence is TGCAGTGCCACTCGTGCGACTGAAGCTTTCTTT.